The 17 T cell receptor beta chains reported below all come from one sample, sequenced in a study of T-cell reconstitution after alpha-beta-depleted transplantation in children (dated by TCRdb to about 2016). The library came from PCR. The sample was run on an Illumina HiSeq 2500. To normalize quantification of the TCRbeta repertoire, the TCR libraries were built with molecular barcoding that relied on unique molecular identifiers. The public sequencing data were trimmed at Q25 with fastp and processed into clonotypes with MiXCR by TCRdb, which kept only in-frame beta chains. Rows matching on CDR3 protein sequence are summarized as one entry with the most common DNA and genes. For this sample there are 200,000 to 250,000 distinct CDR3 sequences; roughly a tenth appear just once. The ten biggest clones cover 6.2% of the sample. This specimen consisted of PBMCs from the stem cell graft donor, obtained from the stem cell graft. These receptors originate from a human donor who donated a stem cell graft to a child with acute lymphoblastic leukemia.

This clonotype was recorded at least ten times. The V call is TRBV12-3 or TRBV12-4, the J call TRBJ2-7; D may be TRBD1 (6 bases). There are 12 residues in the CDR3. Trimming removed 6 bases from V and 6 bases from J, with 12 bases in between. CDR3 DNA sequence: TGTGCCAGCAGCCCAGTCAGGGGCGAGCAGTACTTC. Its translation: CASSPVRGEQYF.

This clonotype was seen at least ten times. V and J are TRBV6-2 or TRBV6-3 and TRBJ2-5; perhaps TRBD1 as D (6 bases). Between the trimmed V and J ends, which lost 5 bases and 3 bases, there was a span of 10 bases. This CDR3 has 13 residues. Germline CDR1 and CDR2: MNHEY and SVGEGT. The CDR3 protein is CASSMAGEETQYF. The CDR3 nucleotides are TGTGCCAGCAGTATGGCAGGGGAAGAGACCCAGTACTTC.

At least ten counts were recorded for this clonotype. DNA of the CDR3: TGTGCCAGCAGCTTACGGCGACTAGCGGGCTACACCGGGGAGCTGTTTTTT. It translates to CASSLRRLAGYTGELFF. The chain employs TRBV7-8 and TRBJ2-2; TRBD2 matches at 10 bases. Germline V lookup: CDR1 SGHVS, CDR2 FQNEAQ. Trimming cost V 2 bases and J 3 bases; bases outside gene matches: 6. CDR3 length equals 17 residues.

This clonotype came up many times. CDR3 residues: CASSATSVAGELFF. Written as DNA, the CDR3 is TGCGCCAGCAGCGCAACTAGCGTGGCCGGGGAGCTGTTTTTT. This chain uses TRBV4-1 with TRBJ2-2, with 7 bases aligning to TRBD2. J gave up 6 bases and V 5 bases, and 6 bases lay outside the gene matches. The CDR3 runs to 14 residues. The germline CDR1 and CDR2 sequences are MGHRA and YSYEKL.

Ten or more counts support this clonotype. The rearrangement uses TRBV7-9 and TRBJ1-1; 7 bases map to TRBD1. CDR1 SEHNR and CDR2 FQNEAQ come from the germline V gene (reference sequence). This CDR3 has 15 residues. V lost 6 bases and J lost 1; bases outside the gene matches: 8. The CDR3 loop reads CASRTPGTENTEAFF. CDR3 nucleotides: TGTGCCAGCAGGACCCCCGGGACAGAGAACACTGAAGCTTTCTTT.

This sequence joins TRBV7-6 and TRBJ1-6, with unresolved D. The germline V gene encodes CDR1 SGHVS and CDR2 FNYEAQ. The V end was cut by 2 bases, the J end by 9 bases, with 8 bases between. The CDR3 runs to 13 residues. DNA of the CDR3: TGTGCCAGCAGCTTAAAGCTTGGTTCACCCCTCCACTTT. It translates to CASSLKLGSPLHF.

There are many counts of this clonotype. The chain recombines TRBV2 with TRBJ2-7; D unclear. There are 12 residues in the CDR3. V was trimmed by 6 bases and J by 3 bases, leaving 9 bases between them. CDR1 is SNHLY, CDR2 FYNNEI, per germline. DNA for the CDR3: TGTGCCAGCAGCCCTAACCTCTACGAGCAGTACTTC. Amino acids: CASSPNLYEQYF.

Only a few counts were recorded for this clonotype. The rearrangement joins TRBV6-2 or TRBV6-3 to TRBJ1-1; TRBD1 agrees at 7 bases. The CDR3 loop spans 16 amino acids. Germline CDR1 reads MNHEY; CDR2 reads SVGEGT. Trimming at V came to 5 bases and at J to 2 bases, leaving 11 bases not matched to a gene. Here the CDR3 reads CASSTTGSRENTEAFF. DNA for the CDR3: TGTGCCAGCAGTACGACAGGGAGCAGGGAAAACACTGAAGCTTTCTTT.

The J gene is TRBJ2-2, the V gene TRBV11-3; no clear D gene. V lost 2 bases to trimming and J lost 4 bases, with 8 bases between them. Germline CDR1 and CDR2: SGHNT and YENEEA. The CDR3 consists of 14 residues. This CDR3 reads CASSLIGSTGELFF. The CDR3, as DNA: TGTGCCAGCAGCTTAATAGGGTCCACCGGGGAGCTGTTTTTT.

The V call is TRBV5-1, the J call TRBJ2-7; D possibly corresponds to TRBD1 (6 bases). The germline V and J ends were trimmed by 4 bases and 9 bases, with 20 bases remaining between them. CDR1 and CDR2 from the germline V gene are SGHRS and YFSETQ. CDR3 length: 14 residues. The CDR3 is CASSGTQGNWRQYF. The CDR3 DNA follows: TGCGCCAGCAGCGGGACGCAGGGGAATTGGAGGCAGTACTTC.

Only a few counts were recorded for this clonotype. The chain carries TRBV6-1 and TRBJ1-6; 9 bases agree with TRBD1. This CDR3 has 15 residues. Looked up from germline, CDR1 is MNHNS and CDR2 is SASEGT. V shed 6 bases, J shed 7 bases, and the junction held 7 bases outside the gene matches. CDR3 protein: CASSRQGVRNSPLHF. The CDR3 DNA reads as TGTGCCAGCAGCCGACAGGGGGTTAGAAATTCACCCCTCCACTTT.

In its sample, this clonotype was seen a few times. V gene TRBV10-1 combines with J gene TRBJ2-5, with unresolved D. The CDR3 runs to 13 residues. Trimming stripped 4 bases from V and 0 bases from J, with 6 bases between. The V gene's germline CDR1 is WNHNN and CDR2 SYGVQD (reference sequence). CDR3 in DNA: TGCGCCAGCAGTGCAGCTTACCAAGAGACCCAGTACTTC. Its translation is CASSAAYQETQYF.

The chain employs TRBV11-2 and TRBJ1-1, with no clear D. The CDR3 is 15 amino acids. In germline, CDR1 is SGHAT, CDR2 FQNNGV. V was trimmed by 5 bases and J by 1 base, leaving 14 bases between them. Here the CDR3 DNA reads TGTGCCAGCAGCCCGCTTGGCGTCGGGAACACTGAAGCTTTCTTT. The encoded protein is CASSPLGVGNTEAFF.

The chain couples TRBV19 to TRBJ2-3; the D is unclear. The CDR3 has 14 amino acids. Germline loops: CDR1 LNHDA, CDR2 SQIVND (reference sequence). Trimming took 7 bases from V and 2 from J, leaving 13 bases between them. Here the CDR3 reads CASNKYRNTDTQYF. CDR3 bases: TGTGCCAGTAACAAATACCGGAACACAGATACGCAGTATTTT.

This clonotype has ten or more counts. The chain couples TRBV12-3 or TRBV12-4 to TRBJ2-7; a possible D gene is TRBD1 (5 bases). The V end lost 1 base, the J end lost 3 bases, and 10 bases lay between the germline ends. This CDR3 has 14 amino acids. For the CDR3, the DNA is TGTGCCAGCAGTTTAGGGTTAGGGGACTACGAGCAGTACTTC. Translated, it gives CASSLGLGDYEQYF.

The genes are TRBV7-2 and TRBJ1-2, with D perhaps matching TRBD1 (5 bases). This CDR3 has 16 residues. The germline V gene encodes CDR1 SGHTA and CDR2 FQGNSA. V was trimmed by 4 bases and J by 4 bases, leaving 19 bases between them. The CDR3 sequence is CASSSLMWQGGYGYTF. The CDR3 nucleotides are TGTGCCAGCAGCTCGCTCATGTGGCAGGGCGGCTATGGCTACACCTTC.

Ten or more counts support this clonotype. The chain couples TRBV6-1 to TRBJ1-5, with a possible D match to TRBD1 (6 bases). V was pared by 10 bases and J by 2 bases, with 15 bases between. The CDR3 spans 14 residues. Germline CDR1 MNHNS, CDR2 SASEGT. Here the CDR3 DNA reads TGTGCCATACGGCGGGAGGGGGGCAATCAGCCCCAGCATTTT. Its translation: CAIRREGGNQPQHF.